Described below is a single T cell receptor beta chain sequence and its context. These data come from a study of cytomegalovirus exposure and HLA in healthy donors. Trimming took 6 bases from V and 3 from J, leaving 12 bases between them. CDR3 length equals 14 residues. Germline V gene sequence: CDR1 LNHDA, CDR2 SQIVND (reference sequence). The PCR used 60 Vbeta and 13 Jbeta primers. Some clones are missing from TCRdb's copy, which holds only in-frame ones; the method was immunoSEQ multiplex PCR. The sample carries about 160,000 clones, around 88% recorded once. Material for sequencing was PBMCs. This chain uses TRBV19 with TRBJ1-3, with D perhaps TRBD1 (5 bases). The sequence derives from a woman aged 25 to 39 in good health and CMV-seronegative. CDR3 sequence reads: CASSQSTDGNTIYF. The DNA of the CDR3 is TGTGCCAGTAGCCAATCGACAGATGGAAACACCATATATTTT.